This TCR beta chain was identified in a study of early T cells in non-severe SARS-CoV-2 infection. Study at large: Bulk RNA isolated from unsorted whole blood underwent sequencing; chains were not paired.

This clonotype was found a few times. Unique molecular identifier tags were affixed to discrete cDNA molecules. TCRdb passed the 5' RACE reads through MiXCR, listing each CDR3 protein once. Of 70,000 to 85,000 distinct CDR3 sequences in the sample, approximately 5% are singletons; the top ten hold around 7.3%. The CDR3 length is 15 residues. Trimming took 3 bases from V and 5 from J, leaving 17 bases between them. The origin of this receptor is an adult who was a healthcare worker with PCR-confirmed SARS-CoV-2 infection or an uninfected control (not recorded which). The sample in question was whole blood, obtained at baseline. V usage is TRBV12-3 or TRBV12-4 and J usage is TRBJ2-7; D not resolved. The CDR3 reads CASSLNGYSFDEQYF. The CDR3 DNA is TGTGCCAGCAGTTTGAACGGCTATAGTTTTGACGAGCAGTACTTC.